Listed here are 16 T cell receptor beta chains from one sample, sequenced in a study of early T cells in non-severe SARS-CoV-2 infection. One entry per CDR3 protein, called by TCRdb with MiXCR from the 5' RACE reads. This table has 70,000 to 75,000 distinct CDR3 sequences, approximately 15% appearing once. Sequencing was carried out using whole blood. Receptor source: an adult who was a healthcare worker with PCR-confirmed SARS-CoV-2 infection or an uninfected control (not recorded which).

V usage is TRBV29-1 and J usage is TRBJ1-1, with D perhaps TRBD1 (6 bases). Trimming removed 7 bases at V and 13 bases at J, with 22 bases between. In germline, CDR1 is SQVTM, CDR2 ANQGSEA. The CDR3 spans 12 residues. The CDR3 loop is CSASSTGADGFF. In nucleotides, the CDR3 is TGCAGCGCCAGCTCGACGGGGGCGGACGGTTTCTTT.

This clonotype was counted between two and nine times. CDR3: CASSFDRVNTEAFF. The CDR3 DNA is TGTGCCAGCAGCTTCGACAGGGTGAACACTGAAGCTTTCTTT. The J gene is TRBJ1-1, the V gene TRBV7-2; 7 bases are shared with TRBD1. Unmatched junction bases numbered 1, after V lost 3 bases and J lost 0 bases. The length of the CDR3 is 14 residues. Germline CDR1 reads SGHTA; CDR2 reads FQGNSA.

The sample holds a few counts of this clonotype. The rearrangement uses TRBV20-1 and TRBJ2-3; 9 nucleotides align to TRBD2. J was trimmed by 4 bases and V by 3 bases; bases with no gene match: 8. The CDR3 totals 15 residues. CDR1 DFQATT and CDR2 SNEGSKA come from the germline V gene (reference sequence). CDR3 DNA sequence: TGCAGTGCTAGCCCGACTAGCGGACTCTCAGATACGCAGTATTTT. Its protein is CSASPTSGLSDTQYF.

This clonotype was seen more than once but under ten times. The CDR3 region has the DNA TGTGCCAGCAGCCAAGGCTTACAGATTTTGACAGATACGCAGTATTTT. This translates into CASSQGLQILTDTQYF. The chain uses TRBV14 and TRBJ2-3; no clear D. The CDR3 is made up of 16 amino acids. With 1 base removed from V and 3 bases from J, the gap between germline ends came to 14 bases. Germline CDR1 and CDR2: SGHDN and FVKESK.

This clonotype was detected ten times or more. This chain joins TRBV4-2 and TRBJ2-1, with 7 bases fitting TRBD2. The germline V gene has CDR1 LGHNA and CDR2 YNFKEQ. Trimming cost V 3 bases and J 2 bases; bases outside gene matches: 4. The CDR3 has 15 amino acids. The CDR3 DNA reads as TGTGCCAGCAGCCAGGCTAGCGGACCCTACAATGAGCAGTTCTTC. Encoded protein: CASSQASGPYNEQFF.

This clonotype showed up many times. The CDR3, as DNA: TGTGCCAGCAAGGTAGAACCAGGGCAGCTCAATCAGCCCCAGCATTTT. As protein: CASKVEPGQLNQPQHF. The chain combines TRBV6-6 with TRBJ1-5; perhaps TRBD1 as D (5 bases). Germline-derived CDR1 and CDR2 are MNHNY and SVGAGI (reference sequence). The CDR3 consists of 16 residues. Trimming took 7 bases from V and 3 from J, leaving 19 bases between them.

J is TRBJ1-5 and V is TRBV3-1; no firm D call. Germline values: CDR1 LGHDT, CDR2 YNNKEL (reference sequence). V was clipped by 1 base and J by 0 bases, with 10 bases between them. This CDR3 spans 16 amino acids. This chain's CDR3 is CASSQGSLNSNQPQHF. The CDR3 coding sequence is TGTGCCAGCAGCCAAGGCAGTCTTAATAGCAATCAGCCCCAGCATTTT. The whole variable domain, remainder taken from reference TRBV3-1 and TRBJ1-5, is DTAVSQTPKYLVTQMGNDKSIKCEQNLGHDTMYWYKQDSKKFLKIMFSYNNKELIINETVPNRFSPKSPDKAHLNLHINSLELGDSAVYFCASSQGSLNSNQPQHFGDGTRLSIL.

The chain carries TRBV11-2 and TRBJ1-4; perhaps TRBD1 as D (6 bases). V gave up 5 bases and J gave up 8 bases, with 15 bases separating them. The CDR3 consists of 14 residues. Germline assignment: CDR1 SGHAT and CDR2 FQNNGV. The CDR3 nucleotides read TGTGCCAGCAGCCCACAGGGAATTCGCGAAAAACTGTTTTTT. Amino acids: CASSPQGIREKLFF. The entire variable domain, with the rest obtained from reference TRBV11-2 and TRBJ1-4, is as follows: EAGVAQSPRYKIIEKRQSVAFWCNPISGHATLYWYQQILGQGPKLLIQFQNNGVVDDSQLPKDRFSAERLKGVDSTLKIQPAKLEDSAVYLCASSPQGIREKLFFGSGTQLSVL.

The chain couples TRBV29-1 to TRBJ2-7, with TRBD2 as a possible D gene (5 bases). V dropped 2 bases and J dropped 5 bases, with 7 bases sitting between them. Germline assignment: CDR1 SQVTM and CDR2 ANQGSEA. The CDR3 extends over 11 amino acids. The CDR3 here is CSVELRDEQYF. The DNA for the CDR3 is TGCAGCGTTGAATTGAGGGACGAGCAGTACTTC.

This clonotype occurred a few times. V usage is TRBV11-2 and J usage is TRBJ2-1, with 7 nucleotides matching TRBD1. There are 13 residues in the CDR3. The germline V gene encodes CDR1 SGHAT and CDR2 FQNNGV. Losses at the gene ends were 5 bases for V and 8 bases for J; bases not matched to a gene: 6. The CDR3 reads CASSVGTVDEQFF. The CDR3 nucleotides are TGTGCCAGCAGCGTCGGGACAGTCGATGAGCAGTTCTTC.

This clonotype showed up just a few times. DNA for the CDR3: TGTGCCAGCAGTCGGGAGACCCAGTACTTC. Protein: CASSRETQYF. The genes are TRBV6-2 or TRBV6-3 and TRBJ2-5, with D uncertain. The V end lost 5 bases, the J end lost 5 bases, and 3 bases lay between the germline ends. CDR1 is MNHEY and CDR2 is SVGEGT in the germline V gene. The CDR3 length is 10 residues.

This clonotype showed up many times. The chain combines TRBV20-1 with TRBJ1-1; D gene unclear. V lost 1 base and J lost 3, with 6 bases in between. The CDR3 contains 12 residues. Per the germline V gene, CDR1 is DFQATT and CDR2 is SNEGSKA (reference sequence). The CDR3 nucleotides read TGCAGTGCTAGAGTCAGTGACACTGAAGCTTTCTTT. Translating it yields CSARVSDTEAFF.

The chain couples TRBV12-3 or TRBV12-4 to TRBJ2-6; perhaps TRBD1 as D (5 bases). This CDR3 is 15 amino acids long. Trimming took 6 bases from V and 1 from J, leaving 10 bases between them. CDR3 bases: TGTGCCAGCAGGCAAGGGGTATCTGGGGCCAACGTCCTGACTTTC. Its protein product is CASRQGVSGANVLTF.

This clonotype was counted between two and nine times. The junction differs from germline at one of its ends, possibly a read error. The CDR3 region is CASSGTLAGSPSYEQYF. The CDR3 coding sequence is TGCGCCAGCAGCGGAACCCTAGCGGGGAGCCCCTCCTACGAGCAGTACTTC. The rearrangement uses TRBV6-6 and TRBJ2-7; 9 bases match TRBD2. Per the germline V gene, CDR1 is MNHNY and CDR2 is SVGAGI (reference sequence). CDR3 length: 17 amino acids.

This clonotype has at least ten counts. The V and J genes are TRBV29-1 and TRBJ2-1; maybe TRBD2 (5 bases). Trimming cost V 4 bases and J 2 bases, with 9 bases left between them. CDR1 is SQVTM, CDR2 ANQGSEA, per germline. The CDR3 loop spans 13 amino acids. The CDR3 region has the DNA TGCAGCGTTGGACCGGGAACCTACAATGAGCAGTTCTTC. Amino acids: CSVGPGTYNEQFF.

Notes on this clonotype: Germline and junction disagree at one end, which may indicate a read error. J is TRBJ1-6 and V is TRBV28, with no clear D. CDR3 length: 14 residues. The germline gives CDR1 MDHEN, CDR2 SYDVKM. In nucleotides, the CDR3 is TGTACCAGCAGTCCGAGTATTGGGAGTTCACCCCTCCACTTT. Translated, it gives CTSSPSIGSSPLHF.